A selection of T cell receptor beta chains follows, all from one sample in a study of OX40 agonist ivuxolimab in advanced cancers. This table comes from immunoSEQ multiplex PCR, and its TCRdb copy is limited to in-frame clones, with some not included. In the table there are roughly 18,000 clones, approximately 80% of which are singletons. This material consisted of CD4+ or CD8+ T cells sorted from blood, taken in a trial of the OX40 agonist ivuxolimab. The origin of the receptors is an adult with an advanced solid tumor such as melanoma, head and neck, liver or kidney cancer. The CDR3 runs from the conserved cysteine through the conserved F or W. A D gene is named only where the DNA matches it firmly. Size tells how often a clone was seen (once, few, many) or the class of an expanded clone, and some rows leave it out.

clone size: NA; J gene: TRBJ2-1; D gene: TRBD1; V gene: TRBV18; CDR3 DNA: TGTGCCAGCTCACCAGAGACAGGGCCCGGTACTTACAATGAGCAGTTCTTC; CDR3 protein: CASSPETGPGTYNEQFF
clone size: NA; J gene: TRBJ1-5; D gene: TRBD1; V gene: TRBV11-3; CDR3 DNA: TGTGCCAGCAGCGTCGACCGGGACAGATATCAGCCCCAGCATTTT; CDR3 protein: CASSVDRDRYQPQHF
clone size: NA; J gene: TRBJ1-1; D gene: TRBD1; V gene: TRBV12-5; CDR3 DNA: TGTGCTAGTTCTAGGGGGCGGGGCACTGAAGCTTTCTTT; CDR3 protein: CASSRGRGTEAFF
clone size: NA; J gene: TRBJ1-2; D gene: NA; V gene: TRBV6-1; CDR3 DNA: TGTGCCGCACTTTTGTACGGGAGTTCCTATGGCTACACCTTC; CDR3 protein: CAALLYGSSYGYTF
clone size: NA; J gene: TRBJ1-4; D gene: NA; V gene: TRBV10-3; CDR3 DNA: TGTGCCATCTCCGGGCGGGGTGAAAAACTGTTTTTT; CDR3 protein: CAISGRGEKLFF
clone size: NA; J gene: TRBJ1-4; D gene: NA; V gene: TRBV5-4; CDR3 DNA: TGTGCCAGCAGCTTACAGGGAGGAAATGAAAAACTGTTTTTT; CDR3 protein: CASSLQGGNEKLFF
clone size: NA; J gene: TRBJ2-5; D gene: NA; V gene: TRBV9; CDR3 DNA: TGTGCCAGCAGCGTAGTCGGGGGCCAAGAGACCCAGTACTTC; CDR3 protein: CASSVVGGQETQYF
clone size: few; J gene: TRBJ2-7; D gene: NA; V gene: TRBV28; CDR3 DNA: TGTGCCAGCAGTCTCCCTCGCGGGGCTACGTACTTC; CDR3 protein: CASSLPRGATYF
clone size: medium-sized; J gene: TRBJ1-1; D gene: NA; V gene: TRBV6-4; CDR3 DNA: TGTGCCAGCAGTGACTCGGACAACACTGAAGCTTTCTTT; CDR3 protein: CASSDSDNTEAFF
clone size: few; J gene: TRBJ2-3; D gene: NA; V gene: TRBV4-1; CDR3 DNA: TGCGCCAGCAGCGCACTCGACAATACGCAGTATTTT; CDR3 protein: CASSALDNTQYF
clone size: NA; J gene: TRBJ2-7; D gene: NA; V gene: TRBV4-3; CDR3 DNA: TGCGCCAGCAGCCAAGGGGAGGACGGGGCCCCCTACGAGCAGTACTTC; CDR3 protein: CASSQGEDGAPYEQYF
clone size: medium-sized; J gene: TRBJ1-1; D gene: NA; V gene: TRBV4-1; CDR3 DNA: TGCGCCAGCAGCCAACTTCGTCTCGTCGCGGGAACTGAAGCTTTCTTT; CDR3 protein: CASSQLRLVAGTEAFF
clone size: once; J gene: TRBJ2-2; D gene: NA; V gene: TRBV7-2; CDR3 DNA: TGTGCCAGCAGCTTAAGCTACACCGGGGAGCTGTTTTTT; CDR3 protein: CASSLSYTGELFF
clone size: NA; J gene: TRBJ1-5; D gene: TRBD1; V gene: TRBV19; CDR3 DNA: TGTGCCAGTAGTGACCGGGACAGGGGTACCAATCAGCCCCAGCATTTT; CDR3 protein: CASSDRDRGTNQPQHF
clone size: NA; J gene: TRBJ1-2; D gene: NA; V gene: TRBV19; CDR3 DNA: TGTGCCAGTAGTACCCCTGGCGGAGGGGTTGGCTACACCTTC; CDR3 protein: CASSTPGGGVGYTF
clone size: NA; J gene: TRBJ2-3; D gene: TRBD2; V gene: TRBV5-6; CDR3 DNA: TGTGCCAGCAGCTCAACTAGCGGACAGAGCACAGATACGCAGTATTTT; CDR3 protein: CASSSTSGQSTDTQYF
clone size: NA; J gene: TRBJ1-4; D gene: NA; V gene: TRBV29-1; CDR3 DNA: TGCAGCGTTCTCTCCGGGGTGACTAATGAAAAACTGTTTTTT; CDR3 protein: CSVLSGVTNEKLFF
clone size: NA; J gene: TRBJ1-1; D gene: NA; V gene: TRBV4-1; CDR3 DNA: TGCGCCAGCAGCCAAGATCTTACGGGGTGGCACACTGAAGCTTTCTTT; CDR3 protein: CASSQDLTGWHTEAFF
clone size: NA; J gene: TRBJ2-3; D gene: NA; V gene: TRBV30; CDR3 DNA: TGTGCCTGGAGTGTATACGGAGATACGCAGTATTTT; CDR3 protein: CAWSVYGDTQYF
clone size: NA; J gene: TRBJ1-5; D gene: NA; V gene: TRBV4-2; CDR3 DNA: TGTGCCAGCAGCCAAGAACAGGCAGCTAGCAACCAGCCTCAGCATTTT; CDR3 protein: CASSQEQAASNQPQHF
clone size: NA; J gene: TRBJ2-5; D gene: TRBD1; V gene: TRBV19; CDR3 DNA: TGTGCCAGTAGTCGACAGGGTTGGGAGACCCAGTACTTC; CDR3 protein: CASSRQGWETQYF
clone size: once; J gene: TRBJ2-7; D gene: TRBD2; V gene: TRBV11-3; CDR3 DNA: TGTGCCAGCAGCCAAAAGTTCAGCGGGGAGGGTTACGAGCAGTACTTC; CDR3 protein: CASSQKFSGEGYEQYF
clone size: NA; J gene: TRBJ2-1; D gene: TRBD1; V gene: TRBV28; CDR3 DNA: TGTGCCAGCAGTTTATCGTCGGGACAGGGTTATTACAATGAGCAGTTCTTC; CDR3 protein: CASSLSSGQGYYNEQFF
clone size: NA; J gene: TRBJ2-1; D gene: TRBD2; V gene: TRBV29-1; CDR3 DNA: TGCAGCTTTTGCCTAGCGGGAGCATGGGAGCAGTTCTTC; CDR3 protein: CSFCLAGAWEQFF
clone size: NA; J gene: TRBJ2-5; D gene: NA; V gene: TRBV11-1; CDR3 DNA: TGTGCCAGCAGCTTAGCAGAGACAGACAGCAGCCCCGAGACCCAGTACTTC; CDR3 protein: CASSLAETDSSPETQYF
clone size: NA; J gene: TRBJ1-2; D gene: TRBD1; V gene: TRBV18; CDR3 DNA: TGTGCCAGCTCACCGGGCGGGACAGGACGCTATGGCTACACCTTC; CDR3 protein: CASSPGGTGRYGYTF
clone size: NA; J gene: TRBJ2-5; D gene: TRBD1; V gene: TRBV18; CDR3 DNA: TGTGCCAGCTCACCAAATACAGGGGGAGAGACCCAGTACTTC; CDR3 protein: CASSPNTGGETQYF
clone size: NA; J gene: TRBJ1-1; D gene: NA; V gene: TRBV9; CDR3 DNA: TGTGCCAGCAGCGTAGGCGGCAGGCCGAACACTGAAGCTTTCTTT; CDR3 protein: CASSVGGRPNTEAFF